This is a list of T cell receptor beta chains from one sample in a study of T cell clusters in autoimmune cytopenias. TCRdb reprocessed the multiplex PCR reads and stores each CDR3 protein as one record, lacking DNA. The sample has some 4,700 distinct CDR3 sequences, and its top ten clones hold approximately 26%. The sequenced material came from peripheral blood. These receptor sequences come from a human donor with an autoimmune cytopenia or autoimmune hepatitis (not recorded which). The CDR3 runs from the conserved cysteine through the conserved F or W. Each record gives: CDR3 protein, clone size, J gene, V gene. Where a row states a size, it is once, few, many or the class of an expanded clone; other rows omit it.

CDR3 protein: CASSLAAREGEKLFF
clone size: .
J gene: TRBJ1-4
V gene: TRBV12-3/TRBV12-4

CDR3 protein: CASSFTGRETQYF
clone size: .
J gene: TRBJ2-5
V gene: TRBV5-1

CDR3 protein: CASTSGGRTSNQPQHF
clone size: medium-sized
J gene: TRBJ1-5
V gene: TRBV19

CDR3 protein: CASSDTTGRRNEQYF
clone size: medium-sized
J gene: TRBJ2-7
V gene: TRBV12-3/TRBV12-4

CDR3 protein: CASSLARGPSEKLFF
clone size: .
J gene: TRBJ1-4
V gene: TRBV5-1

CDR3 protein: CSASFRGRSVTEAFF
clone size: .
J gene: TRBJ1-1
V gene: TRBV20-1

CDR3 protein: CASSLDSRGTDTQYF
clone size: medium-sized
J gene: TRBJ2-3
V gene: TRBV11-2

CDR3 protein: CATSRVSRSTDTQYF
clone size: medium-sized
J gene: TRBJ2-3
V gene: TRBV15

CDR3 protein: CSVSTGVKLNYGYTF
clone size: medium-sized
J gene: TRBJ1-2
V gene: TRBV29-1

CDR3 protein: CASSAGQGETQYF
clone size: .
J gene: TRBJ2-5
V gene: TRBV11-2

CDR3 protein: CASRTNTEAFF
clone size: medium-sized
J gene: TRBJ1-1
V gene: TRBV6-2/TRBV6-3

CDR3 protein: CASSWTNSPLHF
clone size: medium-sized
J gene: TRBJ1-6
V gene: TRBV6-5

CDR3 protein: CSARGFGSMDNQPQHF
clone size: .
J gene: TRBJ1-5
V gene: TRBV20-1

CDR3 protein: CASSLVLGEFSGELFF
clone size: .
J gene: TRBJ2-2
V gene: TRBV11-2

CDR3 protein: CASSTSGGSRSYNEQFF
clone size: medium-sized
J gene: TRBJ2-1
V gene: TRBV7-9

CDR3 protein: CASSYHSGRSYNEQFF
clone size: .
J gene: TRBJ2-1
V gene: TRBV7-9

CDR3 protein: CAWSVSRHSGKTIYF
clone size: medium-sized
J gene: TRBJ1-3
V gene: TRBV30

CDR3 protein: CASSLVAGENNEQFF
clone size: .
J gene: TRBJ2-1
V gene: TRBV5-1

CDR3 protein: CASSEWDGETQYF
clone size: .
J gene: TRBJ2-5
V gene: TRBV10-2

CDR3 protein: CASSLGLAGGPQYF
clone size: medium-sized
J gene: TRBJ2-3
V gene: TRBV6-6

CDR3 protein: CASSARSEQYF
clone size: medium-sized
J gene: TRBJ2-7
V gene: TRBV7-2

CDR3 protein: CASFVPVSGSHTF
clone size: .
J gene: TRBJ1-2
V gene: TRBV28

CDR3 protein: CASSVPRGLDYGYTF
clone size: .
J gene: TRBJ1-2
V gene: TRBV5-4

CDR3 protein: CASRSVSSGANVLTF
clone size: medium-sized
J gene: TRBJ2-6
V gene: TRBV19

CDR3 protein: CATYRDRAFKAFGYTF
clone size: medium-sized
J gene: TRBJ1-2
V gene: TRBV30

CDR3 protein: CASSPLGVGSNEKLFF
clone size: .
J gene: TRBJ1-4
V gene: TRBV7-9

CDR3 protein: CASSYPGQGKTEAFF
clone size: .
J gene: TRBJ1-1
V gene: TRBV6-1

CDR3 protein: CASRGTGRDYGYTF
clone size: .
J gene: TRBJ1-2
V gene: TRBV6-5

CDR3 protein: CSAHTPDSGNTIYF
clone size: medium-sized
J gene: TRBJ1-3
V gene: TRBV20-1

CDR3 protein: CASSLRDRTTGYTF
clone size: medium-sized
J gene: TRBJ1-2
V gene: TRBV6-5

CDR3 protein: CASSHQASGVNTGELFF
clone size: .
J gene: TRBJ2-2
V gene: TRBV7-9

CDR3 protein: CASSVAGYTEAFF
clone size: .
J gene: TRBJ1-1
V gene: TRBV2

CDR3 protein: CASSFPGQGGNGYTF
clone size: medium-sized
J gene: TRBJ1-2
V gene: TRBV7-9

CDR3 protein: CASSQLQGTYNSPLHF
clone size: .
J gene: TRBJ1-6
V gene: TRBV14

CDR3 protein: CASTHPGINEQFF
clone size: medium-sized
J gene: TRBJ2-1
V gene: TRBV19

CDR3 protein: CASIQDRDGTEAFF
clone size: .
J gene: TRBJ1-1
V gene: TRBV25-1

CDR3 protein: CSALKQGSGNTEAFF
clone size: .
J gene: TRBJ1-1
V gene: TRBV20-1

CDR3 protein: CASSQVRDYGYTF
clone size: medium-sized
J gene: TRBJ1-2
V gene: TRBV7-9

CDR3 protein: CASSTNKMNTEAFF
clone size: .
J gene: TRBJ1-1
V gene: TRBV7-9

CDR3 protein: CASSSTVNYGYTF
clone size: .
J gene: TRBJ1-2
V gene: TRBV28

CDR3 protein: CATSDSVGQVDYEQYF
clone size: .
J gene: TRBJ2-7
V gene: TRBV24-1

CDR3 protein: CASSQGQFNEQFF
clone size: medium-sized
J gene: TRBJ2-1
V gene: TRBV7-2

CDR3 protein: CASSLSSGTGEGYTF
clone size: .
J gene: TRBJ1-2
V gene: TRBV7-9

CDR3 protein: CASSYSVPPLGGYTF
clone size: medium-sized
J gene: TRBJ1-2
V gene: TRBV6-5

CDR3 protein: CASSPNRGGVLDTQYF
clone size: medium-sized
J gene: TRBJ2-3
V gene: TRBV19

CDR3 protein: CASSPPTGLRTEAFF
clone size: medium-sized
J gene: TRBJ1-1
V gene: TRBV6-5

CDR3 protein: CASSPGRGSTDTQYF
clone size: .
J gene: TRBJ2-3
V gene: TRBV7-3

CDR3 protein: CASSLEGRLYQETQYF
clone size: medium-sized
J gene: TRBJ2-5
V gene: TRBV7-2

CDR3 protein: CSVQTGTVTDTQYF
clone size: medium-sized
J gene: TRBJ2-3
V gene: TRBV29-1

CDR3 protein: CASIKGLGTEAFF
clone size: medium-sized
J gene: TRBJ1-1
V gene: TRBV5-1

CDR3 protein: CSARVISGAYEQYF
clone size: medium-sized
J gene: TRBJ2-7
V gene: TRBV20-1

CDR3 protein: CASSRVQGEGNQPQHF
clone size: .
J gene: TRBJ1-5
V gene: TRBV6-5